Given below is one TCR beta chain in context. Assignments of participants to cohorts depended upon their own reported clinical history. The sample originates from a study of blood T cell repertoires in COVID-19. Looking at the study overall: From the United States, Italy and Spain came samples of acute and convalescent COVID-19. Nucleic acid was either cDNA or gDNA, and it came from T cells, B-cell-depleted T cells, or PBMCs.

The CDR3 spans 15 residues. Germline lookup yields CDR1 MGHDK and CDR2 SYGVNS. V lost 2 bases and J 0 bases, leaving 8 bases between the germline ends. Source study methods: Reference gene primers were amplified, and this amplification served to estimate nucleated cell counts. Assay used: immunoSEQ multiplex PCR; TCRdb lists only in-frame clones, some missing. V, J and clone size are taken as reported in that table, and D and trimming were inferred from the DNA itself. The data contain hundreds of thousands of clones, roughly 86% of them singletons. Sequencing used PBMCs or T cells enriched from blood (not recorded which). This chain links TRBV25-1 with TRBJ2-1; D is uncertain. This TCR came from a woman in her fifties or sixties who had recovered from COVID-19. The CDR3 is CASSEVSGSYNEQFF. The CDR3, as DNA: TGTGCCAGCAGTGAAGTCTCGGGCTCCTACAATGAGCAGTTCTTC.